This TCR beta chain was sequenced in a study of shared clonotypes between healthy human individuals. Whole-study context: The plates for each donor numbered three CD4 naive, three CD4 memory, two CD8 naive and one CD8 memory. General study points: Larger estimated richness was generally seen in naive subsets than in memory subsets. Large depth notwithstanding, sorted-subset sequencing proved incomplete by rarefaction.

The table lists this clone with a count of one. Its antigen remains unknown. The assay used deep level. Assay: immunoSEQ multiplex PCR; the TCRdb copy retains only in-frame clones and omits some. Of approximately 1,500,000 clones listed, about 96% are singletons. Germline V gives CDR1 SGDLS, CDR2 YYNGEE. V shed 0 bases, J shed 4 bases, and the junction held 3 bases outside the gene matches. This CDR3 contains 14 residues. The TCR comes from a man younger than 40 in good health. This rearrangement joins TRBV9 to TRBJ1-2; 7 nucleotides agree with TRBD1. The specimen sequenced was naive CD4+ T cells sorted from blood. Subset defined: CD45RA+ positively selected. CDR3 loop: CASSVAGGAYGYTF. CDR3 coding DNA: TGTGCCAGCAGCGTAGCAGGGGGGGCCTATGGCTACACCTTC.